This T cell receptor (beta chain) was documented in a study of control samples from healthy donors and cancer patients. Repertoires were generated with immunoSEQ multiplex PCR, while TCRdb's copy carries only in-frame clones and drops some. Altogether some 80,000 clones are present, about 90% being singletons, with the ten largest covering over 1.5%. Concerning this clone: The sample contains more than one DNA sequence encoding this CDR3.

Germline assignment: CDR1 SGHTA and CDR2 FQGNSA. CDR3 length equals 18 residues. Trimming stripped 1 base from V and 5 bases from J, with 24 bases between. V usage is TRBV7-2 and J usage is TRBJ2-7; a possible D gene is TRBD1 (6 bases). The receptor was derived from a woman aged 60 to 75 with head and neck cancer. The sample taken for sequencing was PBMCs. The chain's CDR3 is CASSLVYPGGGMYDEQYF. CDR3 sequence (DNA): TGTGCCAGCAGCTTAGTTTACCCGGGTGGGGGCATGTACGACGAGCAGTACTTC.